This T cell receptor beta chain appears in the sequencing data of a study of shared clonotypes between healthy human individuals. Study-wide results and caveats: It was expected that sequencing depth would affect clonotype sharing among donors. Sampling used blood alone; tissue repertoires probably differ. Donors were few, which limited the genetic and exposure-history diversity represented.

The trim removed 3 bases at V and 4 bases at J, leaving 12 bases unmatched. CDR3 length: 17 amino acids. Looked up from germline, CDR1 is MDHEN and CDR2 is SYDVKM. Using immunoSEQ multiplex PCR, the repertoire was profiled, and TCRdb retains in-frame clones only, with some absent. The profile shows about 1 million clones, about 70% of them singletons. In the case of this clone: The antigen is undetermined.

The source is a young man in good health. The sequencing input was memory CD4+ T cells sorted from blood. Regarding subset: CD45RA-negative fraction. The V and J genes are TRBV28 and TRBJ2-7; 10 bases are a match to TRBD2. The CDR3 sequence: CASSLSSGGHFLYEQYF. The CDR3 region has the DNA TGTGCCAGCAGTTTGAGTAGCGGGGGGCACTTCTTATACGAGCAGTACTTC.